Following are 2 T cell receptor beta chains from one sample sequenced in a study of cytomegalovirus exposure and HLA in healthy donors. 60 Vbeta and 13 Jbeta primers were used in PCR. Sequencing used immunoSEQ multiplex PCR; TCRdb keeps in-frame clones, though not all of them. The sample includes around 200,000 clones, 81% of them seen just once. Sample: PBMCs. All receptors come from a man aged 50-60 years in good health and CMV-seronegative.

Here the CDR3 reads CASSLELVDEQYF. In DNA, the CDR3 is TGTGCCAGCAGCTTAGAATTAGTCGACGAGCAGTACTTC. V gene TRBV7-8 combines with J gene TRBJ2-7; D gene uncertain. Germline CDR1 and CDR2: SGHVS and FQNEAQ. The ends were cut back, 1 base at V and 5 bases at J, with 9 bases in the middle. The CDR3 contains 13 residues.

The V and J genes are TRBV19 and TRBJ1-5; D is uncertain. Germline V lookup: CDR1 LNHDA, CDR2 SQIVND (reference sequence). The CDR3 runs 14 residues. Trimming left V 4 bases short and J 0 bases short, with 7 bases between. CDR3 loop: CASSTPYSNQPQHF. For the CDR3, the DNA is TGTGCCAGTAGTACCCCCTATAGCAATCAGCCCCAGCATTTT.